This TCR beta chain was sequenced in a study of T cells in Graves' hyperthyroidism and ophthalmopathy. Authors of the study amplified TCR beta CDR3 regions from RNA transcripts. Researchers ran a first-round RT-PCR on the TCR CDR3 using the HTBI primer set. Using its own MiXCR run on the multiplex PCR reads, TCRdb lists one record per CDR3 protein. The repertoire has about 560,000 distinct CDR3 sequences, approximately 15% of them found once; the top ten carry about 18%. Exclusions: uncontrolled infection, other autoimmune disease, pregnancy, lactation. Diagnoses were made from clinical symptoms, serum measures (thyroxine and TRAb), thyroid ultrasound and orbital computed tomography. PBMCs were obtained from over 8.5 ml fresh peripheral blood. General observations from the study: Most clonotypes expanded in the thyroid (above 0.001) were also present in blood.

This clonotype was detected ten times or more. Antigen unknown. Germline V gene lookup returns CDR1 MNHNS and CDR2 SASEGT. This CDR3 is built from 14 residues. With V trimmed by 4 bases and J by 7 bases, 6 bases remained unmatched. Specimen: blood. The clonotype comes from a woman between 18 and 29 years old with Graves' hyperthyroidism. The chain carries TRBV6-1 and TRBJ1-5; TRBD1 matches at 8 bases. The CDR3 reads CASSGRTGRQPQHF. The CDR3 nucleotides read TGTGCCAGCAGTGGAAGGACAGGGAGGCAGCCCCAGCATTTT.